The next 9 T cell receptor beta chains were all read from a single sample in a study of breast tumors, draining lymph nodes, adjacent tissues. Samples came from axillary lymph nodes draining the breast cancer. TCRdb reprocessed the multiplex PCR reads with MiXCR, giving one entry per CDR3 protein. The data contain 140,000 or so distinct CDR3 sequences, 30% to 35% of them singletons. Sequenced material: axillary lymph node tissue. These receptors came from a female donor with breast cancer. Some clones in this sample may be carry-over from other donors' samples.

This clonotype occurred many times. V and J are TRBV19 and TRBJ1-6; 7 positions match TRBD1. This CDR3 region has 14 residues. Trimming took 7 bases from V and 2 from J; bases not matched to a gene: 2. CDR1 and CDR2 (germline): LNHDA, SQIVND (reference sequence). The CDR3 DNA reads TGTGCCAGTACCCAGGGGGCCTATAATTCACCCCTCCACTTT. Translating gives CASTQGAYNSPLHF.

A few counts support this clonotype. The chain carries TRBV24-1 and TRBJ2-7; D is possibly TRBD1 (5 bases). V dropped 2 bases and J dropped 2 bases, with 12 bases sitting between them. This CDR3 is 15 amino acids long. Germline V gene data show CDR1 as KGHDR and CDR2 as SFDVKD. CDR3 DNA: TGTGCCACCAGTGATTCCAAAGACAGCACCTACGAGCAGTACGTC. Its protein product is CATSDSKDSTYEQYV.

As for this clonotype: The junction shows a germline mismatch at one end, possibly a read error. Here the CDR3 reads CASGLAPGGGSQNTQYF. The CDR3 DNA follows: TGTGCCAGCGGCTTGGCGCCGGGCGGGGGGTCCCAAAATACGCAGTATTTT. The chain employs TRBV7-2 and TRBJ2-3; 8 bases map to TRBD2. CDR3 length equals 17 residues. Germline V gene sequence: CDR1 SGHTA, CDR2 FQGNSA.

This clonotype has only one observation. The chain combines TRBV19 with TRBJ1-6, with a weak D call TRBD1 (5 bases). Germline V gene data show CDR1 as LNHDA and CDR2 as SQIVND (reference sequence). V gave up 8 bases and J gave up 9 bases, with 17 bases separating them. The length of the CDR3 is 14 residues. In DNA, the CDR3 is TGTGCCAGTCAGAGGGCGGGGGGGGGTTCACCCCTCCACTTT. Translation gives CASQRAGGGSPLHF.

This clonotype was counted ten times or more. This chain links TRBV4-1 with TRBJ1-5; no clear D gene. Germline assignment: CDR1 MGHRA and CDR2 YSYEKL. Trimming stripped 1 base from V and 0 bases from J, with 28 bases between. The CDR3 runs 22 residues. The CDR3, as DNA: TGCGCCAGCAGCCAAGTTAAGAAGCTTCGGGGTTGGCACCAATATAGCAATCAGCCCCAGCATTTT. Encoded protein: CASSQVKKLRGWHQYSNQPQHF.

This clonotype was seen a handful of times. The junction and the germline gene differ at one end; a read error may be behind it. The J gene is TRBJ2-5, the V gene TRBV6-2 or TRBV6-3, with TRBD2 matching over 9 bases. Germline CDR1 and CDR2: MNHEY and SVGEGT. The CDR3 loop spans 17 amino acids. CDR3 in amino acids: CASSHSTGGGAGETQYF. Here the CDR3 DNA reads TGTGCCAGCAGTCACTCGACGGGCGGGGGGGCCGGAGAGACCCAGTACTTC.

This clonotype was seen ten or more times. V usage is TRBV10-2 and J usage is TRBJ1-4, with no clear D. Per germline, CDR1 WSHSY and CDR2 SAAADI. CDR3 size: 13 residues. V gave up 8 bases and J gave up 7 bases, with 14 bases separating them. The CDR3 reads CASAPGIGEKLFF. CDR3 coding DNA: TGCGCCAGCGCTCCGGGGATCGGTGAAAAACTGTTTTTT.

V usage is TRBV24-1 and J usage is TRBJ2-2; 8 bases align to TRBD1. J was trimmed by 5 bases and V by 3 bases; bases with no gene match: 4. Germline assignment: CDR1 KGHDR and CDR2 SFDVKD. The CDR3 has 15 residues. The CDR3 DNA follows: TGTGCCACCAGTGATCCGGGACAGGCGACCGGGGAGCTGTTTTTT. Translated: CATSDPGQATGELFF.

The chain is built from TRBV6-6 and TRBJ2-2, with 10 nucleotides matching TRBD1. The ends lost 6 bases at V and 1 base at J; junction bases unmatched: 2. Per the germline V gene, CDR1 is MNHNY and CDR2 is SVGAGI (reference sequence). The CDR3 spans 15 residues. The CDR3 here is CASRGQGGNTGELFF. The CDR3 nucleotides are TGTGCCAGCAGAGGACAGGGGGGGAACACCGGGGAGCTGTTTTTT.